The rows below give T cell receptor beta chains drawn from one sample of a study of T cells after posttransplantation cyclophosphamide. The assay was immunoSEQ multiplex PCR, and TCRdb's table has in-frame clones only and misses some. The sample records 9,800 or so clones, 80% to 90% being singletons. The starting material was PBMCs, obtained 420 to 450 days after allogeneic stem cell transplant with calcineurin inhibitor and methotrexate. These receptor sequences come from a male patient aged 50 to 60 who received an allogeneic stem cell transplant from an unrelated donor, was CMV-positive, and had chronic GVHD only. A subset of T cells may come from the graft donor. The CDR3 runs from the conserved cysteine through the conserved F or W. Each record gives: V gene, D gene, clone size, J gene, CDR3 DNA, CDR3 protein. D genes are given only for firm matches. Where a row states a size, it is once, few, many or the class of an expanded clone; other rows omit it.

TRBV4-1	.	.	TRBJ2-5	TGCGCCAGCAGCCAAGATGGGGGAATCGGAGGGCCCCTCCAAGAGACCCAGTACTTC	CASSQDGGIGGPLQETQYF
TRBV29-1	.	.	TRBJ2-4	TGCAGCGTTTTCCCCGACAGCGCCCCGGACATTCAGTACTTC	CSVFPDSAPDIQYF
TRBV10-3	.	.	TRBJ2-6	TGTGCCACCGGGACAGGGGCCAACGTCCTGACTTTC	CATGTGANVLTF
TRBV2	TRBD2	.	TRBJ2-5	TGTGCCAGCAGACGCGGGGGGGCGCTAGAGACCCAGTACTTC	CASRRGGALETQYF
TRBV15	TRBD2	.	TRBJ2-7	TGTGCCACCAGCAGCGGGACTAAAGACTCCGACGAGCAGTACTTC	CATSSGTKDSDEQYF
TRBV11-3	.	.	TRBJ2-7	TGTGCCAGCAGGCCCAACAGACTATCTACGAAGCAGTACTTC	CASRPNRLSTKQYF
TRBV10-1	.	.	TRBJ1-1	TGCGCCAGCAGTGAGGGCAGGGGATGGGGAGAAGCTTTCTTT	CASSEGRGWGEAFF
TRBV14	.	.	TRBJ2-1	TGTGCCAGCAGCCAGGAGGGCTCCTACAATGAGCAGTTCTTC	CASSQEGSYNEQFF
TRBV7-8	.	.	TRBJ2-7	TGTGCCAGCAGCTTAGCGAGACTCAGCTACGAGCAGTACTTC	CASSLARLSYEQYF
TRBV5-1	TRBD2	once	TRBJ2-7	TGCGCCAGCAGCCCGGAATCTAGCGGGAGTATCTACGAGCAGTACTTC	CASSPESSGSIYEQYF
TRBV7-6	.	.	TRBJ2-7	TGTGCCAGCAGTGACCGGCCCGGGAGTATAAACGAGCAGTACTTC	CASSDRPGSINEQYF
TRBV7-2	.	.	TRBJ2-5	TGTGCCAGCAGGACAGGAGAGACCCAGTACTTC	CASRTGETQYF
TRBV29-1	TRBD1	.	TRBJ2-2	TGCAGCGTCGACAGGGGGCGGGAAACCGGGGAGCTGTTTTTT	CSVDRGRETGELFF
TRBV11-3	.	.	TRBJ1-1	TGTGCCAGCAGCTTAGTTAGGGGGACTGAAGCTTTCTTT	CASSLVRGTEAFF
TRBV19	TRBD2	.	TRBJ2-1	TGTGCCAGTATCCCAACCCGGGGGGGCTCCTACAATGAGCAGTTCTTC	CASIPTRGGSYNEQFF
TRBV28	.	once	TRBJ1-2	TGTGCCAGCAGCGGAAACGACAGACTTAATGGCTACACCTTC	CASSGNDRLNGYTF
TRBV7-3	TRBD2	once	TRBJ2-3	TGTGCCAGCAGCTTAGGGGGAACTAGCGGGGGCGCAGATACGCAGTATTTT	CASSLGGTSGGADTQYF
TRBV19	TRBD2	.	TRBJ2-7	TGTGCCAGTAGTGTTTTCGCGGGGGGTGTTTACGAGCAGTACTTC	CASSVFAGGVYEQYF
TRBV9	.	.	TRBJ2-2	TGTGCCAGCAGCTCCCCTGGACAGACGACTGGGCCCACCGGGGAGCTGTTTTTT	CASSSPGQTTGPTGELFF
TRBV19	TRBD2	.	TRBJ2-7	TGTGCCAGTAGTCATCCGGGGGGTTACTACGAGCAGTACTTC	CASSHPGGYYEQYF
TRBV5-1	.	.	TRBJ1-5	TGCGCCAGCAGCTTGTCAGGGGGCAATCAGCCCCAGCATTTT	CASSLSGGNQPQHF
TRBV7-2	.	few	TRBJ1-1	TGTGCCAGCAGCACCTTTCCCTCTCAGTTCATGAACACTGAAGCTTTCTTT	CASSTFPSQFMNTEAFF
TRBV6-5	.	.	TRBJ1-3	TGTGCCAGCAGTTACCAACCACAGGGTTCTGGAAACACCATATATTTT	CASSYQPQGSGNTIYF
TRBV5-1	TRBD1	.	TRBJ2-5	TGCGCCAGCAGCTTGGCCGGCGGCGACAGCACAGGGGGGACCCAGTACTTC	CASSLAGGDSTGGTQYF
TRBV5-4	.	.	TRBJ2-1	TGTGCCAGCAGCTCGGAACGGAGCTCCTACAATGAGCAGTTCTTC	CASSSERSSYNEQFF
TRBV6-1	.	.	TRBJ1-2	TGTGCCAGCAGTCCCACAGGGTCTTATGGCTACACCTTC	CASSPTGSYGYTF
TRBV27	TRBD1	.	TRBJ1-6	TGTGCCAGCAGGCCAGGGGGATCCTATAATTCACCCCTCCACTTT	CASRPGGSYNSPLHF
TRBV5-6	TRBD2	once	TRBJ2-1	TGTGCCAGCAGCCCATACAGCGGGAGCAGCGGCAATGAGCAGTTCTTC	CASSPYSGSSGNEQFF
TRBV7-6	TRBD1	.	TRBJ1-4	TGTGCCAGCAGCCCCGACAGGGGGTGGGAAAAACTGTTTTTT	CASSPDRGWEKLFF
TRBV19	TRBD1	.	TRBJ2-7	TGTGCCAGTAGTATTTGGGACAGGCCGTACGAGCAGTACTTC	CASSIWDRPYEQYF
TRBV19	TRBD1	.	TRBJ1-5	TGTGCCAGTAGTGCAGGACAGGGCGTTTGGCAGCCCCAGCATTTT	CASSAGQGVWQPQHF
TRBV5-1	TRBD1	.	TRBJ1-4	TGCGCCAGCAGCTCGACAGGGGATGAAAAACTGTTTTTT	CASSSTGDEKLFF